These T cell receptor beta chains were read from a single sample in a study of blood T cell repertoires in COVID-19. Repertoires were generated with immunoSEQ multiplex PCR, while TCRdb's copy carries only in-frame clones and drops some. The sample holds 160,000 or so clones, around 81% seen once. Material for sequencing was peripheral blood. These receptors all stem from a man in his 60s with active or convalescent COVID-19. CDR3s include the opening cysteine and the closing phenylalanine or tryptophan. D genes are given only for firm matches.

j_call v_call cdr3_length d_call cdr3_aa
TRBJ2-1 TRBV9 15 TRBD2 CASSVAGWGGNEQFF
TRBJ1-2 TRBV7-2 14 TRBD1 CASSAGQGGYGYTF
TRBJ2-5 TRBV5-1 16 TRBD2 CASSLEFRREAETQYF
TRBJ2-3 TRBV11-3 16 TRBD2 CASSSGLAGSTDTQYF
TRBJ1-2 TRBV6-5 14 TRBD1 CASSYSWDSYGYTF
TRBJ1-6 TRBV11-2 15 TRBD1 CASSLDGDRGAPLHF
TRBJ2-1 TRBV19 13 . CASSQVERGEQFF
TRBJ1-5 TRBV7-2 15 . CASSQSATGGQPQHF
TRBJ2-7 TRBV21-1 18 . CASSAPDVGRVDSYEQYF
TRBJ2-2 TRBV6-4 14 TRBD2 CASSDSSGSGELFF
TRBJ2-3 TRBV7-2 16 TRBD2 CASSPGLAERTDTQYF
TRBJ2-7 TRBV5-1 14 . CASTLGVASYEQYF
TRBJ2-2 TRBV5-6 16 TRBD1 CASSLAGTGATGELFF
TRBJ2-5 TRBV24-1 16 TRBD2 CATSDLTSGGQETQYF
TRBJ2-3 TRBV5-8 15 . CAIPAKGFHTDTQYF
TRBJ1-4 TRBV13 12 . CASRSGSEKLFF
TRBJ2-7 TRBV4-1 17 TRBD1 CASSHAYSGTGIYEQYF
TRBJ2-6 TRBV7-2 14 . CASSPNAGANVLTF
TRBJ2-5 TRBV10-3 12 . CAISRDGETQYF
TRBJ2-2 TRBV4-1 16 . CASSQESRSNTGELFF
TRBJ1-4 TRBV15 16 . CATSRGGGATNEKLFF
TRBJ2-1 TRBV6-1 15 TRBD1 CASSEPGQVGYEQFF
TRBJ2-7 TRBV6-5 15 . CASTPMVLGSYEQYF
TRBJ2-7 TRBV12-3/TRBV12-4 12 . CASSARSYEQYF
TRBJ1-5 TRBV10-3 15 . CAISESNAGNQPQHF
TRBJ2-5 TRBV12-3/TRBV12-4 13 . CASTTQGSETQYF
TRBJ2-7 TRBV10-1 13 . CASSENAAYEQYF
TRBJ2-2 TRBV5-5 16 . CASSLVGTRNTGELFF
TRBJ1-1 TRBV6-5 14 TRBD1 CASSFRTGGTEAFF
TRBJ2-7 TRBV5-1 14 . CASSLGTANYEQYF
TRBJ2-7 TRBV28 15 TRBD2 CASRPLAGEVYEQYF
TRBJ1-5 TRBV19 15 . CASSIDRGAGQPQHF
TRBJ2-2 TRBV14 14 . CASSPNRNTGELFF
TRBJ2-7 TRBV29-1 13 TRBD1 CSAGQGVSYEQYF
TRBJ1-6 TRBV7-2 16 TRBD1 CASSPNAGQVNSPLHF
TRBJ2-5 TRBV5-1 15 . CASSENGYAAETQYF
TRBJ1-4 TRBV28 12 . CASSAVGEKLFF
TRBJ2-7 TRBV11-2 13 TRBD1 CASSRDRGNEQYF
TRBJ1-3 TRBV19 15 TRBD1 CASTESTGLGNTIYF
TRBJ2-7 TRBV5-4 14 . CASSLAGVPYEQYF
TRBJ1-2 TRBV10-3 13 TRBD1 CAITGGGRYGYTF
TRBJ1-2 TRBV2 13 TRBD1 CASSGDRVDGYTF
TRBJ2-7 TRBV12-3/TRBV12-4 13 TRBD1 CASRPTGGNEQYF